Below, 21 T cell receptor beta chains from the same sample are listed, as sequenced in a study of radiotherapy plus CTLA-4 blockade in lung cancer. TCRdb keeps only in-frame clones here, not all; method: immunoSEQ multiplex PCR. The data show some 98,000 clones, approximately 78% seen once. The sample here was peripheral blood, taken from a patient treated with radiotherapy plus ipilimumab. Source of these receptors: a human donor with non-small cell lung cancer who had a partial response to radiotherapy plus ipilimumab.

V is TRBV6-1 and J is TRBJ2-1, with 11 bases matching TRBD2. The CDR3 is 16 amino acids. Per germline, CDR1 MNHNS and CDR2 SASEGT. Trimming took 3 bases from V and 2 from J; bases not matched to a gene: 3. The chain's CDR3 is CASSETSGNPYNEQFF. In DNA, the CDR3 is TGTGCCAGCAGTGAGACTAGCGGGAACCCCTACAATGAGCAGTTCTTC.

The DNA for the CDR3 is TGTGCCAGCAGCGTAGGGGGTAGCGGGAGAGCGCACACCGGGGAGCTGTTTTTT. Translated, it gives CASSVGGSGRAHTGELFF. The rearrangement joins TRBV9 to TRBJ2-2; 9 bases align to TRBD2. V lost 0 bases, J lost 3 bases, and 9 bases stayed unmatched. This CDR3 spans 18 amino acids. Germline CDR1 reads SGDLS; CDR2 reads YYNGEE.

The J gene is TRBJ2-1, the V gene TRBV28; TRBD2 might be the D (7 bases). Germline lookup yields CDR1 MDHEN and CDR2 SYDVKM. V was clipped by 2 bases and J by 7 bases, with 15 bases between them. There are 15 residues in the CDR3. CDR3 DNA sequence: TGTGCCAGCAGTTTAGGGGGGGCCGGAGGGAATGAGCAGTTCTTC. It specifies CASSLGGAGGNEQFF.

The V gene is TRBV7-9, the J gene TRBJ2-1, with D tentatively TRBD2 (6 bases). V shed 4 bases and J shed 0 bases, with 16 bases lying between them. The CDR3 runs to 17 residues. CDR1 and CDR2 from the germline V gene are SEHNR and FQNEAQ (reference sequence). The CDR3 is CASSYRLGRGSYNEQFF. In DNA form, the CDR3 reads TGTGCCAGCAGCTATCGCCTTGGGCGGGGCTCCTACAATGAGCAGTTCTTC. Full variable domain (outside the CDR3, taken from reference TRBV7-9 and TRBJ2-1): DTGVSQNPRHKITKRGQNVTFRCDPISEHNRLYWYRQTLGQGPEFLTYFQNEAQLEKSRLLSDRFSAERPKGSFSTLEIQRTEQGDSAMYLCASSYRLGRGSYNEQFFGPGTRLTVL.

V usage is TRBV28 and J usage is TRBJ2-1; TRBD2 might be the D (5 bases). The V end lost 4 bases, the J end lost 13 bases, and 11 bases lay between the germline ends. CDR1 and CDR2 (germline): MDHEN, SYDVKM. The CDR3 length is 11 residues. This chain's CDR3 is CASSSTGSQFF. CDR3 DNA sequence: TGTGCCAGCAGTTCCACGGGGTCCCAGTTCTTC.

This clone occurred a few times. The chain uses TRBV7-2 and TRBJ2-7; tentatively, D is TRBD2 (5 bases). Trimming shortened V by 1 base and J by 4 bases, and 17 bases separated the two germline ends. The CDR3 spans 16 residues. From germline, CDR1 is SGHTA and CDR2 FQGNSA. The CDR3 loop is CASSLGAGGPRYEQYF. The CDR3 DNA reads TGTGCCAGCAGCTTAGGGGCGGGTGGACCGAGATACGAGCAGTACTTC. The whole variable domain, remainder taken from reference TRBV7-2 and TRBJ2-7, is GAGVSQSPSNKVTEKGKDVELRCDPISGHTALYWYRQSLGQGLEFLIYFQGNSAPDKSGLPSDRFSAERTGGSVSTLTIQRTQQEDSAVYLCASSLGAGGPRYEQYFGPGTRLTVT.

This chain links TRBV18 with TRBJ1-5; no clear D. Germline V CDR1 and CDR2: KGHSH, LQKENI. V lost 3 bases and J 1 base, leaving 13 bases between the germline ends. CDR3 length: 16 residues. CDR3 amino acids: CASSPAAPTSNQPQHF. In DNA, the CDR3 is TGTGCCAGCTCACCCGCGGCCCCGACCAGCAATCAGCCCCAGCATTTT.

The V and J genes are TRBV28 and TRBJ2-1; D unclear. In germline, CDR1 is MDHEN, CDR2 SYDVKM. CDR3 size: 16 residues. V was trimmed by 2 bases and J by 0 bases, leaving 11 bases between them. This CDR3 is CASSLDTLGSYNEQFF. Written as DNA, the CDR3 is TGTGCCAGCAGTTTAGACACCCTGGGCTCCTACAATGAGCAGTTCTTC. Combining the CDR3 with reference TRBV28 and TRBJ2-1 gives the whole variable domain DVKVTQSSRYLVKRTGEKVFLECVQDMDHENMFWYRQDPGLGLRLIYFSYDVKMKEKGDIPEGYSVSREKKERFSLILESASTNQTSMYLCASSLDTLGSYNEQFFGPGTRLTVL.

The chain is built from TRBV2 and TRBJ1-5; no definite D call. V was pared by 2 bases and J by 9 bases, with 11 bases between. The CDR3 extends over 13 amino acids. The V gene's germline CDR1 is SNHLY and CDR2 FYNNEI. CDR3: CASSEKGAAPQHF. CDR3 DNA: TGTGCCAGCAGTGAAAAAGGAGCCGCGCCCCAGCATTTT.

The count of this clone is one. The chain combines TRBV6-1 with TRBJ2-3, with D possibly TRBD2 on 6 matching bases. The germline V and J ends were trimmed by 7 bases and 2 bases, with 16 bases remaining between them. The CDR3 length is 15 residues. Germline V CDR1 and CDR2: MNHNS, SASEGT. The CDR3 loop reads CASTHRDFDTDTQYF. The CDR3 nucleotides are TGTGCCAGCACCCACCGGGACTTCGACACAGATACGCAGTATTTT.

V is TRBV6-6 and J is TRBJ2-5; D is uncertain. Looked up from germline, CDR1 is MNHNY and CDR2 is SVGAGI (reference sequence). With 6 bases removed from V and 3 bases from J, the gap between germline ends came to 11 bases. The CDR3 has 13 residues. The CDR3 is CASRERGEETQYF. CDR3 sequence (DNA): TGTGCCAGCAGGGAGCGTGGCGAAGAGACCCAGTACTTC.

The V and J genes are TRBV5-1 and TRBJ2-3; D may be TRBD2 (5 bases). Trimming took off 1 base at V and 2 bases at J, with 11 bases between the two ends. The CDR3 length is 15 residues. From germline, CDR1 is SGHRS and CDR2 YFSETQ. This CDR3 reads CASSLLGDLTDTQYF. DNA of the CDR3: TGCGCCAGCAGCTTGTTGGGAGACCTCACAGATACGCAGTATTTT.

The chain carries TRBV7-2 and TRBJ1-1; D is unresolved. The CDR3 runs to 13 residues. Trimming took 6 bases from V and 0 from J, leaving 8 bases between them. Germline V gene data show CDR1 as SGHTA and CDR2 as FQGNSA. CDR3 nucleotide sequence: TGTGCCAGCAGTAACCAGGTGAACACTGAAGCTTTCTTT. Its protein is CASSNQVNTEAFF.

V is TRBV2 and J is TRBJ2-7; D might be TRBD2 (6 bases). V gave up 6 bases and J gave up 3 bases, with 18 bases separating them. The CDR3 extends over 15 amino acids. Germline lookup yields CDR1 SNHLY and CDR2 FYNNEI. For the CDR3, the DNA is TGTGCCAGCAGCGAGGGGCCTAGCGCAGTCTACGAGCAGTACTTC. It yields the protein CASSEGPSAVYEQYF.

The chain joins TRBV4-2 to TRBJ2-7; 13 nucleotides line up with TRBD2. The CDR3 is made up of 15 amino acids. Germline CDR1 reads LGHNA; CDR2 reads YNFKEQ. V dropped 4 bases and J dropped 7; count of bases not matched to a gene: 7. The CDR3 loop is CASSPTSGRAGEQYF. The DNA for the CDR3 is TGTGCCAGCAGCCCTACTAGCGGGAGGGCCGGGGAGCAGTACTTC.

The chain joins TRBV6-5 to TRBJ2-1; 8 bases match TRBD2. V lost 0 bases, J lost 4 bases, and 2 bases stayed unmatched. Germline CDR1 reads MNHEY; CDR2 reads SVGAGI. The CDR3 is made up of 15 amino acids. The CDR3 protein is CASSYSERGYNEQFF. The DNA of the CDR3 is TGTGCCAGCAGTTACTCCGAGCGGGGGTACAATGAGCAGTTCTTC.

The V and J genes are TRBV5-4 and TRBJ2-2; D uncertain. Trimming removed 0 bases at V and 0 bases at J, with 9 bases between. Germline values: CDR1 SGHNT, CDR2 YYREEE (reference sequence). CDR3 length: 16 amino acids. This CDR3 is CASSLGQSTNTGELFF. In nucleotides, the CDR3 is TGTGCCAGCAGCTTGGGACAAAGCACGAACACCGGGGAGCTGTTTTTT.

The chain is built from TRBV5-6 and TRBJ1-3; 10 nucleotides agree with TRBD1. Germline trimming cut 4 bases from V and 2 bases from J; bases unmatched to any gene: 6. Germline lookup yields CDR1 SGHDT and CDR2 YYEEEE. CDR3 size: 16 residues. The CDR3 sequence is CASSKDRGFPGNTIYF. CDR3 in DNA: TGTGCCAGCAGCAAGGACAGGGGGTTTCCTGGAAACACCATATATTTT.

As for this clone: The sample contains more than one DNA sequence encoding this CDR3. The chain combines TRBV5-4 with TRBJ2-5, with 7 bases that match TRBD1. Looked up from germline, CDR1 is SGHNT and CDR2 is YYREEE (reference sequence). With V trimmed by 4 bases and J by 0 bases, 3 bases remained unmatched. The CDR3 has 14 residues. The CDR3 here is CASSPGTDQETQYF. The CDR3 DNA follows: TGTGCCAGCAGCCCCGGGACAGACCAAGAGACCCAGTACTTC. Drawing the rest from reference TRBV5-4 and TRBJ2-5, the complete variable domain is ETGVTQSPTHLIKTRGQQVTLRCSSQSGHNTVSWYQQALGQGPQFIFQYYREEENGRGNFPPRFSGLQFPNYSSELNVNALELDDSALYLCASSPGTDQETQYFGPGTRLLVL.

The CDR3 coding sequence is TGTGCCAGCAGCTTGAGGGGGGGAACCTATGGCTACACCTTC. Protein product: CASSLRGGTYGYTF. This chain connects TRBV5-6 to TRBJ1-2, with TRBD1 as a possible D gene (6 bases). The V and J ends lost 1 base and 4 bases respectively, with 11 bases between them. There are 14 residues in the CDR3. CDR1 is SGHDT, CDR2 YYEEEE, per germline.

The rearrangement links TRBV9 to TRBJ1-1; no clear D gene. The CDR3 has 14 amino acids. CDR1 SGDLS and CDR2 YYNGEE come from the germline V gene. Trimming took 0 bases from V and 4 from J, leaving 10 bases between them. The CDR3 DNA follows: TGTGCCAGCAGCGTAGAACTTATCGGCACTGAAGCTTTCTTT. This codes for CASSVELIGTEAFF.